A single sample is the source of the 8 T cell receptor beta chains below, sequenced in a study of cytomegalovirus exposure and HLA in healthy donors. 13 Jbeta primers and 60 Vbeta primers were used for the PCR. Sequenced by immunoSEQ multiplex PCR; TCRdb stores in-frame clones only, minus some. The sample has approximately 130,000 clones, over 60% seen once. The sequencing input was PBMCs. Receptors were obtained from a human donor in good health.

This sequence joins TRBV2 and TRBJ2-5; D is possibly TRBD2 (7 bases). The DNA end favors TRBJ2-7, so the J call may be wrong. This CDR3 has 15 residues. Per germline, CDR1 SNHLY and CDR2 FYNNEI. The CDR3 spells CASSEGGGINYEQYF. For the CDR3, the DNA is TGTGCCAGCAGTGAGGGAGGGGGGATCAACTACGAGCAGTACTTC.

This clone was seen a few times. J is TRBJ2-1 and V is TRBV29-1, with 7 positions matching TRBD2. The V gene's germline CDR1 is SQVTM and CDR2 ANQGSEA. The ends lost 3 bases at V and 3 bases at J; junction bases unmatched: 5. CDR3 length: 14 residues. This CDR3 reads CSVDKAGIYNEQFF. CDR3 sequence (DNA): TGCAGCGTTGATAAAGCGGGGATCTACAATGAGCAGTTCTTC.

Only a few counts were recorded for this clone. This chain links TRBV6-1 with TRBJ1-3, with D possibly TRBD1 on 6 matching bases. Trimming shortened V by 6 bases and J by 16 bases, and 19 bases separated the two germline ends. This CDR3 has 12 amino acids. Germline CDR1 MNHNS, CDR2 SASEGT. As DNA, the CDR3 is TGTGCCAGCAGGGAGGGGGAGGGGGACCTCTATTTT. It encodes CASREGEGDLYF.

The J gene is TRBJ1-1, the V gene TRBV30, with D unclear. The germline gives CDR1 GTSNPN, CDR2 SVGIG (reference sequence). The CDR3 length is 12 residues. V was cut by 0 bases and J by 8 bases, with 10 bases left in between. The CDR3 here is CAWSVELSEAFF. Here the CDR3 DNA reads TGTGCCTGGAGTGTAGAACTTTCGGAAGCTTTCTTT.

The rearrangement links TRBV5-4 to TRBJ2-4; 8 bases align to TRBD1. The germline CDR1 and CDR2 sequences are SGHNT and YYREEE (reference sequence). The V and J ends lost 7 bases and 8 bases, in that order; junction bases with no gene match: 8. This CDR3 spans 13 amino acids. The CDR3 here is CASALTGVDIQYF. CDR3 sequence (DNA): TGTGCCAGCGCCCTGACAGGGGTGGACATTCAGTACTTC.

V and J are TRBV7-2 and TRBJ2-7, with D unresolved. The CDR3 runs 14 residues. Trimming removed 4 bases from V and 2 bases from J, with 12 bases in between. Looked up from germline, CDR1 is SGHTA and CDR2 is FQGNSA. The CDR3 region has the DNA TGTGCCAGCAGCTCCAACCGGGTCGCCTACGAGCAGTACTTC. It translates to CASSSNRVAYEQYF.

J is TRBJ2-2 and V is TRBV11-2; a possible D gene is TRBD2 (7 bases). Trimming cost V 6 bases and J 5 bases, with 16 bases left between them. Germline V gene data show CDR1 as SGHAT and CDR2 as FQNNGV. The CDR3 extends over 15 amino acids. This CDR3 reads CASRVGGTKTGELFF. Written as DNA, the CDR3 is TGTGCCAGCAGGGTCGGGGGGACAAAGACCGGGGAGCTGTTTTTT.

Comment on this clone: Other DNA sequences within the sample encode an identical CDR3. This chain uses TRBV11-2 with TRBJ1-1, with 9 bases that match TRBD1. The ends lost 1 base at V and 4 bases at J; junction bases unmatched: 4. The CDR3 has 15 amino acids. Germline V gene data show CDR1 as SGHAT and CDR2 as FQNNGV. The CDR3 is CASSLVGQGFTEAFF. Written as DNA, the CDR3 is TGTGCCAGCAGCTTAGTGGGACAGGGTTTCACTGAAGCTTTCTTT. Full variable domain (remainder filled in from reference TRBV11-2 and TRBJ1-1): EAGVAQSPRYKIIEKRQSVAFWCNPISGHATLYWYQQILGQGPKLLIQFQNNGVVDDSQLPKDRFSAERLKGVDSTLKIQPAKLEDSAVYLCASSLVGQGFTEAFFGQGTRLTVV.